This T cell receptor beta chain is drawn from a study of patients and donors after allogeneic stem cell transplantation. This clonotype was picked up many times. The junction departs from germline at one end; a sequencing error may be responsible. Via MiXCR, TCRdb re-called the RT-PCR reads, giving one row per CDR3 protein. The sample holds a few hundred thousand distinct CDR3 sequences, roughly 15% seen once. This sequence originates from a human donor who was either an allogeneic HSCT recipient or a stem cell or donor lymphocyte infusion donor (not recorded which). It is not recorded whose cells these are; they may come from a transplant donor. Sequencing was done on a sample of blood, either unsorted or a sorted T cell fraction (not recorded which).

The chain's CDR3 is CASSPTLGQEPQHF. The CDR3 DNA reads as TGTGCCAGCTCACCCACCTTGGGACAGGAGCCACAGCATTTT. This chain connects TRBV18 to TRBJ1-5; 8 bases match TRBD1. The length of the CDR3 is 14 residues. CDR1 is KGHSH, CDR2 LQKENI, per germline.